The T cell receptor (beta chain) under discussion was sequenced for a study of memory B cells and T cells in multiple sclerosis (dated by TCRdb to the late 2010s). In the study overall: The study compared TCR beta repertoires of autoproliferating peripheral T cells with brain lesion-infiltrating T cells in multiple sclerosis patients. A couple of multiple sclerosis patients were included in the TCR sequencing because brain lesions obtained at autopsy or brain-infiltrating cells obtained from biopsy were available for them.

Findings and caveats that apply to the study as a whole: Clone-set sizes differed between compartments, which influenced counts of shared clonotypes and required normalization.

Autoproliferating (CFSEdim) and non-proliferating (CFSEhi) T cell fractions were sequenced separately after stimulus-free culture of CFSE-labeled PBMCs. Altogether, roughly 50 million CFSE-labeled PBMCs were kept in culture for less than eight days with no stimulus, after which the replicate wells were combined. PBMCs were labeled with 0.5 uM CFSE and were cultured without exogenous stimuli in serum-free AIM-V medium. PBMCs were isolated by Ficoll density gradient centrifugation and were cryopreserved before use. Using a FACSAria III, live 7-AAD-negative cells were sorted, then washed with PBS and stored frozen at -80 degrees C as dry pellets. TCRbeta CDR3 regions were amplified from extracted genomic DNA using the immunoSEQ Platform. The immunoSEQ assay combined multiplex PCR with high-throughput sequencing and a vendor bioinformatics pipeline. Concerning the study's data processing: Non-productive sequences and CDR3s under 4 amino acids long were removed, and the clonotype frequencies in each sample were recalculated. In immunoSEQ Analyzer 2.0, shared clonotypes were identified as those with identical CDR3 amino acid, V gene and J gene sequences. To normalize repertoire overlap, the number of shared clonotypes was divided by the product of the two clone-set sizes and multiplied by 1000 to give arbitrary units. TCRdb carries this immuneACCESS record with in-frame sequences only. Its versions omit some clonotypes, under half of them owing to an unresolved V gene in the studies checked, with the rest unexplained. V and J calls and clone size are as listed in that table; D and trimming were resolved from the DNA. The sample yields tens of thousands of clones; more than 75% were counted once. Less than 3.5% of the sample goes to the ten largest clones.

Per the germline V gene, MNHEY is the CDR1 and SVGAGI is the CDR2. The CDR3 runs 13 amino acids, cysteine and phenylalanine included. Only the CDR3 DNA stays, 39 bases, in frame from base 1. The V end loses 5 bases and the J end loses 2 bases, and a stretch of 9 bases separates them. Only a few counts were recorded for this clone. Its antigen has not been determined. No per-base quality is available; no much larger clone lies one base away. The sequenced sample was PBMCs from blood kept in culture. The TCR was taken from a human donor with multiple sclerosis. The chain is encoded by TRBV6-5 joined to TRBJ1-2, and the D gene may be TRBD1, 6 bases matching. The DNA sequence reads TGTGCCAGCAGTCCGACAGGCAACTATGGCTACACCTTC. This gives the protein CASSPTGNYGYTF.